The rows below give T cell receptor beta chains drawn from one sample of a study of blood T cell repertoires in COVID-19. Generated by immunoSEQ multiplex PCR, the TCRdb table keeps only in-frame clones and is missing some. Among 150,000 to 200,000 clones listed, 70% to 90% were seen once. The sample taken for sequencing was PBMCs or T cells enriched from blood (not recorded which). These receptors were collected from a man in his forties or fifties who had recovered from COVID-19. Both conserved end residues are part of each CDR3.

J: TRBJ2-5; V: TRBV11-2; CDR3: CASSFFSRGGETQYF
J: TRBJ2-5; V: TRBV27; CDR3: CASSFPRRGLRTSEETQYF
J: TRBJ1-1; V: TRBV2; CDR3: CASNKDRVDTEAFF
J: TRBJ1-1; V: TRBV29-1; CDR3: CSAMTDPNTEAFF
J: TRBJ2-2; V: TRBV7-3; CDR3: CASSRVSSGELFF
J: TRBJ2-2; V: TRBV5-1; CDR3: CASSLDIPGELFF
J: TRBJ1-6; V: TRBV27; CDR3: CASSSLRNSPLHF
J: TRBJ1-1; V: TRBV7-2; CDR3: CASSFQGYSTEAFF
J: TRBJ1-1; V: TRBV9; CDR3: CASSVGAGYTEAFF
J: TRBJ2-2; V: TRBV12-3/TRBV12-4; CDR3: CASTRQYTGELFF
J: TRBJ2-2; V: TRBV14; CDR3: CASSQIGRANTGELFF
J: TRBJ1-1; V: TRBV29-1; CDR3: CSVSTGGRGEAFF
J: TRBJ2-5; V: TRBV24-1; CDR3: CATSDFGRSLETQYF
J: TRBJ2-5; V: TRBV9; CDR3: CASSLPGDSGGETQYF
J: TRBJ2-1; V: TRBV30; CDR3: CACSPGKSYNEQFF